Following are 31 T cell receptor beta chains from one sample sequenced in a study of lymphopenia after photon versus proton radiotherapy. Profiled with immunoSEQ multiplex PCR; TCRdb holds only in-frame clones, not every one. The data show about 65,000 clones, 80% to 90% seen once. Source: peripheral blood, taken from a patient treated with proton-based radiotherapy. All receptors derive from a man older than 75 with esophageal cancer.

The V and J genes are TRBV9 and TRBJ2-5, with D maybe TRBD2 (5 bases). In germline, CDR1 is SGDLS, CDR2 YYNGEE. V lost 1 base to trimming and J lost 8 bases, with 12 bases between them. The CDR3 extends over 13 amino acids. The DNA for the CDR3 is TGTGCCAGCAGCGTACCGGGGTCGACCACCCAGTACTTC. Translation: CASSVPGSTTQYF.

V and J are TRBV21-1 and TRBJ2-4; the table's D call, TRBD2, was not checked against the DNA. TRBV21-1 is recorded as a pseudogene. This CDR3 comprises 18 residues. The CDR3 DNA is TGTGCCAGCAGCAAAACCCAGCGGCCTCGGGAGGCCAAAAACATTCAGTACTTC. The encoded protein is CASSKTQRPREAKNIQYF.

The chain carries TRBV7-7 and TRBJ2-1; D unclear. There are 14 residues in the CDR3. CDR1 is SSHAT, CDR2 FNYEAQ, per germline (reference sequence). V was clipped by 2 bases and J by 8 bases, with 13 bases between them. The CDR3 nucleotides are TGTGCCAGCAGCTTAACAGACTCAGCCCATGAGCAGTTCTTC. Translation: CASSLTDSAHEQFF.

This clone has only a few counts. The rearrangement joins TRBV19 to TRBJ2-7; D ambiguous. Trimming pared 3 bases from V and 4 bases from J, leaving 4 bases between. The germline V gene has CDR1 LNHDA and CDR2 SQIVND (reference sequence). The CDR3 extends over 11 amino acids. The CDR3 loop is CASSIGYEQYF. The DNA of the CDR3 is TGTGCCAGTAGTATCGGGTACGAGCAGTACTTC.

V and J are TRBV6-6 and TRBJ2-7, with 7 bases aligning to TRBD2. Per the germline V gene, CDR1 is MNHNY and CDR2 is SVGAGI (reference sequence). This CDR3 has 13 amino acids. J lost 7 bases, V lost 6 bases, and 9 bases had no gene match. DNA for the CDR3: TGTGCCAGCAGCCCCCGTTGGGGGGGAGAGCAGTACTTC. This sequence encodes CASSPRWGGEQYF.

CDR3 residues: CASSGDRGAGGYTF. CDR3 coding DNA: TGTGCCAGCAGCGGGGACAGGGGGGCGGGTGGCTACACCTTC. The chain has TRBV5-4 and TRBJ1-2; 11 bases are a match to TRBD1. V shed 4 bases and J 7 bases; nucleotides not matched to a gene: 6. The CDR3 covers 14 residues. Germline V lookup: CDR1 SGHNT, CDR2 YYREEE (reference sequence).

The chain couples TRBV29-1 to TRBJ2-1; D assignment may be TRBD1 or TRBD2 (5 bases each). The CDR3 spans 13 residues. The germline V and J ends were trimmed by 2 bases and 10 bases, with 15 bases remaining between them. Looked up from germline, CDR1 is SQVTM and CDR2 is ANQGSEA. This chain's CDR3 is CSVESGGGTEQFF. The CDR3 bases are TGCAGCGTTGAATCGGGTGGGGGAACCGAGCAGTTCTTC.

The V and J genes are TRBV11-3 and TRBJ2-5, with 7 bases identical to TRBD2. With 5 bases clipped from V and 2 bases from J, the junction kept 5 bases outside the gene matches. The germline V gene encodes CDR1 SGHNT and CDR2 YENEEA. This CDR3 is 14 amino acids long. This chain's CDR3 is CASSHQRGQETQYF. CDR3 bases: TGTGCCAGCAGCCACCAGCGGGGACAAGAGACCCAGTACTTC. The whole variable domain, remainder taken from reference TRBV11-3 and TRBJ2-5, is EAGVVQSPRYKIIEKKQPVAFWCNPISGHNTLYWYLQNLGQGPELLIRYENEEAVDDSQLPKDRFSAERLKGVDSTLKIQPAELGDSAVYLCASSHQRGQETQYFGPGTRLLVL.

CDR3: CAISEAGSGSTNYGYTF. The CDR3 coding sequence is TGTGCCATCAGTGAGGCGGGATCGGGGTCTACTAACTATGGCTACACCTTC. The chain employs TRBV10-3 and TRBJ1-2; D call uncertain. V was pared by 2 bases and J by 0 bases, with 16 bases between. CDR3 length equals 17 residues. Germline lookup yields CDR1 ENHRY and CDR2 SYGVKD.

V gene TRBV2 combines with J gene TRBJ1-1, with D maybe TRBD1 (6 bases). Germline V CDR1 and CDR2: SNHLY, FYNNEI. V was trimmed by 6 bases and J by 8 bases, leaving 10 bases between them. The CDR3 runs to 11 residues. The CDR3 spells CASSSGTEAFF. The CDR3 DNA is TGTGCCAGCAGCTCCGGGACAGAAGCTTTCTTT.

This sequence joins TRBV18 and TRBJ2-7, with TRBD2 matching over 13 bases. This CDR3 spans 15 amino acids. J lost 4 bases, V lost 6 bases, and 6 bases had no gene match. Germline assignment: CDR1 KGHSH and CDR2 LQKENI. The CDR3 spells CASSPGLAGVYEQYF. In DNA, the CDR3 is TGTGCCAGCTCGCCAGGACTAGCGGGAGTTTACGAGCAGTACTTC.

The sample holds a few counts of this clone. This chain links TRBV27 with TRBJ2-7, with D possibly TRBD1 on 6 matching bases. The CDR3 is 15 amino acids. Trimming cost V 2 bases and J 0 bases, with 11 bases left between them. Germline CDR1 reads MNHEY; CDR2 reads SMNVEV (reference sequence). The CDR3 sequence is CASSLKGESSYEQYF. DNA for the CDR3: TGTGCCAGCAGTTTAAAGGGGGAGAGCTCCTACGAGCAGTACTTC.

The chain uses TRBV6-6 and TRBJ2-7; D may be TRBD1 (5 bases). V shed 6 bases and J shed 2 bases, with 14 bases lying between them. This CDR3 has 14 amino acids. Germline V gives CDR1 MNHNY, CDR2 SVGAGI (reference sequence). This CDR3 is CASSSWQGPYEQYF. The CDR3 DNA reads as TGTGCCAGCAGCTCCTGGCAGGGTCCCTACGAGCAGTACTTC.

This clone was observed a single time. V and J are TRBV11-2 and TRBJ1-1; TRBD1 agrees at 8 bases. CDR3 length: 15 amino acids. Germline-derived CDR1 and CDR2 are SGHAT and FQNNGV. Germline trimming cut 6 bases from V and 4 bases from J; bases unmatched to any gene: 10. CDR3 DNA sequence: TGTGCCAGCAGTAATCACAGGGGGGAGAGCACTGAAGCTTTCTTT. Translated: CASSNHRGESTEAFF.

The chain carries TRBV5-1 and TRBJ2-1; D possibly uses TRBD1 or TRBD2 (6 bases each). Germline V CDR1 and CDR2: SGHRS, YFSETQ. CDR3 length: 15 amino acids. The ends were cut back, 3 bases at V and 2 bases at J, with 12 bases in the middle. Written as DNA, the CDR3 is TGCGCCAGCAGCTCGTCGGGGGACACCTACAATGAGCAGTTCTTC. It translates to CASSSSGDTYNEQFF.

The V gene is TRBV19, the J gene TRBJ2-7; maybe TRBD1 (6 bases). Trimming took 2 bases from V and 0 from J, leaving 11 bases between them. This CDR3 has 15 residues. Germline V gene sequence: CDR1 LNHDA, CDR2 SQIVND (reference sequence). This CDR3 reads CASSISTGASYEQYF. The CDR3 coding sequence is TGTGCCAGTAGTATATCGACAGGAGCCTCCTACGAGCAGTACTTC. Combining the CDR3 with reference TRBV19 and TRBJ2-7 gives the whole variable domain DGGITQSPKYLFRKEGQNVTLSCEQNLNHDAMYWYRQDPGQGLRLIYYSQIVNDFQKGDIAEGYSVSREKKESFPLTVTSAQKNPTAFYLCASSISTGASYEQYFGPGTRLTVT.

This clone was observed once. J is TRBJ2-1 and V is TRBV7-3; 13 positions agree with TRBD2. The germline V gene has CDR1 SGHTA and CDR2 FQGTGA. V lost 5 bases and J lost 9; bases outside the gene matches: 7. The CDR3 loop spans 15 amino acids. The CDR3 DNA reads TGTGCCAGCAGCCCAGGACTAGCGGGGGAGGGTGAGCAGTTCTTC. This codes for CASSPGLAGEGEQFF.

The rearrangement uses TRBV7-8 and TRBJ1-2, with D possibly being TRBD1 (5 bases). V lost 3 bases to trimming and J lost 3 bases, with 23 bases between them. This CDR3 has 18 amino acids. The V gene's germline CDR1 is SGHVS and CDR2 FQNEAQ. The CDR3 loop reads CASSFLGSGIKGHYGYTF. CDR3 sequence (DNA): TGTGCCAGCAGCTTCCTGGGGTCCGGTATAAAGGGACACTATGGCTACACCTTC.

This clone was seen just once. The rearrangement links TRBV20-1 to TRBJ2-1; D is ambiguous. Trimming took off 0 bases at V and 14 bases at J, with 11 bases between the two ends. The length of the CDR3 is 11 residues. Germline CDR1 DFQATT, CDR2 SNEGSKA (reference sequence). The CDR3 loop is CSAREFSKEFF. The CDR3 bases are TGCAGTGCTAGAGAATTCTCCAAGGAGTTCTTC.

V usage is TRBV18 and J usage is TRBJ2-3; TRBD2 matches 14 bases. The junction had 7 bases not matched to a gene; V was cut back by 5 bases and J by 6 bases. Germline V gene lookup returns CDR1 KGHSH and CDR2 LQKENI. The CDR3 spans 16 residues. CDR3 sequence reads: CASSSGLAGGSDTQYF. The CDR3 DNA reads TGTGCCAGCTCATCTGGACTAGCGGGAGGATCCGATACGCAGTATTTT.

This clone occurred once. The rearrangement joins TRBV5-1 to TRBJ2-7; tentatively, D is TRBD1 (7 bases). This CDR3 contains 14 residues. From germline, CDR1 is SGHRS and CDR2 YFSETQ. V dropped 4 bases and J dropped 1 base, with 12 bases sitting between them. CDR3 DNA: TGCGCCAGCAGCCTGGAGGGGGCATCCTACGAGCAGTACTTC. The encoded protein is CASSLEGASYEQYF.

The gene calls are TRBV25-1 and TRBJ1-4; a possible D gene is TRBD1 (5 bases). CDR1 MGHDK and CDR2 SYGVNS come from the germline V gene. The V gene lost 6 bases and the J gene lost 8 bases, with 16 bases spanning the gap. This CDR3 is 14 amino acids long. CDR3 sequence: CASSRERKGEKLFF. The CDR3, as DNA: TGTGCCAGCAGCAGGGAGCGGAAGGGGGAAAAACTGTTTTTT.

The chain recombines TRBV5-1 with TRBJ2-3, with 9 bases that match TRBD1. Trimming at V came to 1 base and at J to 0 bases, leaving 3 bases not matched to a gene. Germline lookup yields CDR1 SGHRS and CDR2 YFSETQ. This CDR3 has 16 residues. The CDR3 sequence is CASSLSTGGSTDTQYF. CDR3 nucleotides: TGCGCCAGCAGCTTGTCGACAGGGGGTAGCACAGATACGCAGTATTTT.

The chain joins TRBV5-1 to TRBJ2-7, with TRBD2 identical over 7 bases. Trimming at V came to 3 bases and at J to 4 bases, leaving 10 bases not matched to a gene. In germline, CDR1 is SGHRS, CDR2 YFSETQ. This CDR3 contains 15 residues. The chain's CDR3 is CASSWDRGGEYEQYF. Here the CDR3 DNA reads TGCGCCAGCAGCTGGGACCGGGGAGGGGAGTACGAGCAGTACTTC.

This chain's CDR3 is CASSPANSYEQYF. CDR3 coding DNA: TGTGCCAGCAGCCCAGCGAACTCCTACGAGCAGTACTTC. V gene TRBV27 combines with J gene TRBJ2-7, with D unresolved. This CDR3 comprises 13 residues. With 6 bases removed from V and 0 bases from J, the gap between germline ends came to 9 bases. CDR1 and CDR2 from the germline V gene are MNHEY and SMNVEV (reference sequence).

This chain joins TRBV6-5 and TRBJ2-7, with 12 bases aligning to TRBD2. Trimming took 5 bases from V and 5 from J; bases not matched to a gene: 4. Germline CDR1 and CDR2: MNHEY and SVGAGI. CDR3 length: 14 amino acids. CDR3 amino acids: CASSLAGGRHEQYF. The DNA for the CDR3 is TGTGCCAGCAGTCTAGCGGGGGGGCGTCACGAGCAGTACTTC.

V is TRBV29-1 and J is TRBJ2-1, with 9 nucleotides matching TRBD1. Germline V gives CDR1 SQVTM, CDR2 ANQGSEA. The CDR3 length is 13 residues. Trimming removed 8 bases from V and 3 bases from J; junction bases left unmatched: 5. The CDR3 sequence is CSLRTGDYNEQFF. CDR3 bases: TGCAGCCTAAGGACAGGGGACTACAATGAGCAGTTCTTC.

The count of this clone is one. V and J are TRBV7-9 and TRBJ2-1; D possibly corresponds to TRBD1 (6 bases). This CDR3 region has 14 residues. Germline V gene data show CDR1 as SEHNR and CDR2 as FQNEAQ (reference sequence). The V end lost 5 bases, the J end lost 7 bases, and 15 bases lay between the germline ends. The CDR3 loop reads CASSPWDKGNEQFF. For the CDR3, the DNA is TGTGCCAGCAGCCCCTGGGACAAAGGGAATGAGCAGTTCTTC.

This clone was detected only a few times. The chain carries TRBV6-1 and TRBJ1-2; D is undetermined. Trimming left V 2 bases short and J 6 bases short, with 16 bases between. Germline V gives CDR1 MNHNS, CDR2 SASEGT. This CDR3 contains 15 residues. The CDR3 is CASSESGTPIHGYTF. As DNA, the CDR3 is TGTGCCAGCAGTGAATCCGGCACCCCCATCCATGGCTACACCTTC.

The chain joins TRBV7-6 to TRBJ2-5; 7 bases fit TRBD1. Germline-derived CDR1 and CDR2 are SGHVS and FNYEAQ. The V and J ends lost 2 bases and 1 base, in that order; junction bases with no gene match: 7. The CDR3 length is 16 residues. CDR3 loop: CASSLSPGDSQETQYF. The CDR3, as DNA: TGTGCCAGCAGCTTAAGCCCCGGGGACAGCCAAGAGACCCAGTACTTC.

CDR3 region: CATSMGLNNEQFF. Here the CDR3 DNA reads TGTGCCACCAGCATGGGTTTAAACAATGAGCAGTTCTTC. V is TRBV15 and J is TRBJ2-1; D unclear. This CDR3 has 13 amino acids. CDR1 and CDR2 from the germline V gene are LNHNV and YYDKDF (reference sequence). The germline V and J ends were trimmed by 4 bases and 5 bases, with 9 bases remaining between them.